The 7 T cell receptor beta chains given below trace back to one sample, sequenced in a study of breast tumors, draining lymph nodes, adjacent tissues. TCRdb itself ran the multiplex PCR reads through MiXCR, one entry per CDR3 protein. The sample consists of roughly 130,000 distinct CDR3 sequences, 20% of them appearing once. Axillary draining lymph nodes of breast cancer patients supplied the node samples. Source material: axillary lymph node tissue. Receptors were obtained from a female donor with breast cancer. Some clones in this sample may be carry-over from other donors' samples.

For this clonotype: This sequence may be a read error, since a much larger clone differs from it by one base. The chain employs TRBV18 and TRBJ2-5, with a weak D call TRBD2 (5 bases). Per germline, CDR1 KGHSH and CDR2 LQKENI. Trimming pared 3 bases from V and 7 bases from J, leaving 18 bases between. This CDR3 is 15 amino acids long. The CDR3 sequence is CASSPPDSAVRTQYF. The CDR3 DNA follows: TGTGCCAGCTCACCCCCGGATAGCGCTGTAAGGACCCAGTACTTC.

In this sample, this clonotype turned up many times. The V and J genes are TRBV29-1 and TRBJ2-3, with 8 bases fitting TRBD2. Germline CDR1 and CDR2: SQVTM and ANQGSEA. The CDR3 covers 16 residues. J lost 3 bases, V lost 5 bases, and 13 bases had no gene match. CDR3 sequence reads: CSVLSGRADKTDTQYF. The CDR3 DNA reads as TGCAGCGTTCTCTCCGGGAGGGCCGATAAGACAGATACGCAGTATTTT.

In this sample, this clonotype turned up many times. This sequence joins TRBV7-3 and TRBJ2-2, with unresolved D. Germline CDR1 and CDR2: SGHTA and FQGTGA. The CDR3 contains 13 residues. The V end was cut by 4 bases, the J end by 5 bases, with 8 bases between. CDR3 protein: CASSSARTGELFF. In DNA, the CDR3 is TGTGCCAGCAGCTCGGCCCGGACCGGGGAGCTGTTTTTT.

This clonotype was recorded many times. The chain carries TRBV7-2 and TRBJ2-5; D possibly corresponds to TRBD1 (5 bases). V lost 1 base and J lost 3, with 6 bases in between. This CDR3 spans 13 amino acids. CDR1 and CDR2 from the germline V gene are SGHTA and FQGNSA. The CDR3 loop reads CASSLGTKETQYF. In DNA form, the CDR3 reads TGTGCCAGCAGCTTAGGGACAAAAGAGACCCAGTACTTC.

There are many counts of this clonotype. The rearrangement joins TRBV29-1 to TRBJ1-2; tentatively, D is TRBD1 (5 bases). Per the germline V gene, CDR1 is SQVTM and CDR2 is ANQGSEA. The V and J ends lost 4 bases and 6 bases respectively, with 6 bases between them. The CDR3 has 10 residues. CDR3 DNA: TGCAGCGTTGTAGGGGATGGCTACACCTTC. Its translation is CSVVGDGYTF. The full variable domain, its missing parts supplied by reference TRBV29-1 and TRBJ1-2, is SAVISQKPSRDICQRGTSLTIQCQVDSQVTMMFWYRQQPGQSLTLIATANQGSEATYESGFVIDKFPISRPNLTFSTLTVSNMSPEDSSIYLCSVVGDGYTFGSGTRLTVV.

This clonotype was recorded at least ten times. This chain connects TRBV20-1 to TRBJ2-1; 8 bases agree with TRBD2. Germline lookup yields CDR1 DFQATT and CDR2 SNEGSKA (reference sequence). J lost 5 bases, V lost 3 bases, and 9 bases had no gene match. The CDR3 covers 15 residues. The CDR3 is CSASGMGLGDNEQFF. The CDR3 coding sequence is TGCAGTGCTAGTGGGATGGGACTAGGAGACAATGAGCAGTTCTTC.

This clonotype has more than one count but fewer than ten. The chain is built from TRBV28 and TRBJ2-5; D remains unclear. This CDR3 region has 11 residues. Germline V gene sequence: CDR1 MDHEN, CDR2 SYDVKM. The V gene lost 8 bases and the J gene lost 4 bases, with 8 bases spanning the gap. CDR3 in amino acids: CASGSSETQYF. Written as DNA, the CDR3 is TGTGCCAGCGGCAGTTCAGAGACCCAGTACTTC.